Listed below are T cell receptor beta chains from one sample, sequenced in a study of long-term antiretroviral therapy in people with HIV. Assay: immunoSEQ multiplex PCR; the TCRdb copy retains only in-frame clones and omits some. The table includes under 15,000 clones, approximately 83% detected once. The sequences come from unsorted PBMCs, collected 3.4 years after starting antiretroviral therapy. The receptor source for this set is a man between 35 and 55 years old with HIV. Each CDR3 is given with its conserved first and last residue. Fields, in order: CDR3 protein, CDR3 DNA, clone size, D gene, J gene, V gene. D genes are given only for firm matches. Only part of the rows carry a size: once, few, many, or a class if the clone is expanded.

CDR3aa: CASSIGTSGLSDEQFF
CDR3nt: TGTGCCAGCAGTATCGGGACTAGCGGGCTGTCCGATGAGCAGTTCTTC
abundance: NA
d_gene: TRBD2
j_gene: TRBJ2-1
v_gene: TRBV28

CDR3aa: CATSRDRGLTYEQYF
CDR3nt: TGTGCCACCAGCAGAGACAGGGGATTGACCTACGAGCAGTACTTC
abundance: NA
d_gene: NA
j_gene: TRBJ2-7
v_gene: TRBV15

CDR3aa: CASSSDRLNYNEQFF
CDR3nt: TGTGCCAGCAGCTCCGACCGACTAAACTACAATGAGCAGTTCTTC
abundance: NA
d_gene: NA
j_gene: TRBJ2-1
v_gene: TRBV7-3

CDR3aa: CSVSLKARETQYF
CDR3nt: TGCAGCGTTTCGTTGAAGGCGAGGGAGACCCAGTACTTC
abundance: NA
d_gene: NA
j_gene: TRBJ2-5
v_gene: TRBV29-1

CDR3aa: CASSLVAQTDTQYF
CDR3nt: TGTGCCAGCAGCTTAGTCGCACAGACGGATACGCAGTATTTT
abundance: NA
d_gene: NA
j_gene: TRBJ2-3
v_gene: TRBV7-9

CDR3aa: CASSQVQGNTIYF
CDR3nt: TGCGCCAGCAGCCAAGTACAGGGAAACACCATATATTTT
abundance: few
d_gene: NA
j_gene: TRBJ1-3
v_gene: TRBV4-3

CDR3aa: CASSLTGEAFF
CDR3nt: TGTGCCAGCAGCTTAACCGGAGAAGCTTTCTTT
abundance: NA
d_gene: NA
j_gene: TRBJ1-1
v_gene: TRBV7-9

CDR3aa: CASSDVGVGGYTF
CDR3nt: TGCGCCAGCAGTGACGTTGGAGTGGGTGGCTACACCTTC
abundance: few
d_gene: NA
j_gene: TRBJ1-2
v_gene: TRBV10-2

CDR3aa: CASSFLDNEQYF
CDR3nt: TGTGCCAGCAGCTTTTTGGATAACGAGCAGTACTTC
abundance: NA
d_gene: NA
j_gene: TRBJ2-7
v_gene: TRBV7-2

CDR3aa: CASSSQEPTGELFF
CDR3nt: TGTGCCAGCAGCTCTCAGGAGCCAACCGGGGAGCTGTTTTTT
abundance: NA
d_gene: NA
j_gene: TRBJ2-2
v_gene: TRBV7-3

CDR3aa: CASSTGQGGGYTF
CDR3nt: TGCGCCAGCAGCACCGGACAGGGTGGTGGCTACACCTTC
abundance: NA
d_gene: TRBD1
j_gene: TRBJ1-2
v_gene: TRBV5-1

CDR3aa: CASSLWVGVRYEQYF
CDR3nt: TGTGCCAGCAGTTTATGGGTGGGAGTGCGGTACGAGCAGTACTTC
abundance: few
d_gene: NA
j_gene: TRBJ2-7
v_gene: TRBV27

CDR3aa: CAWSLTGGAYEQYF
CDR3nt: TGTGCCTGGAGTCTTACGGGAGGAGCCTACGAGCAGTACTTC
abundance: NA
d_gene: TRBD2
j_gene: TRBJ2-7
v_gene: TRBV30

CDR3aa: CASSVEAGRETQYF
CDR3nt: TGTGCCAGCAGCGTAGAGGCGGGACGAGAGACCCAGTACTTC
abundance: NA
d_gene: NA
j_gene: TRBJ2-5
v_gene: TRBV9

CDR3aa: CASSLGTAANTGELFF
CDR3nt: TGTGCCAGCAGCTTAGGGACAGCCGCGAACACCGGGGAGCTGTTTTTT
abundance: NA
d_gene: NA
j_gene: TRBJ2-2
v_gene: TRBV11-1

CDR3aa: CASSPQWNTEAFF
CDR3nt: TGTGCCAGCAGCCCGCAGTGGAACACTGAAGCTTTCTTT
abundance: NA
d_gene: NA
j_gene: TRBJ1-1
v_gene: TRBV7-3

CDR3aa: CASSSGLPSASGEQFF
CDR3nt: TGTGCCAGCAGCTCCGGACTCCCCTCGGCATCGGGTGAGCAGTTCTTC
abundance: NA
d_gene: NA
j_gene: TRBJ2-1
v_gene: TRBV5-6

CDR3aa: CARSFTGGADTGELFF
CDR3nt: TGTGCCAGAAGTTTTACAGGGGGCGCGGACACCGGGGAGCTGTTTTTT
abundance: NA
d_gene: NA
j_gene: TRBJ2-2
v_gene: TRBV7-5

CDR3aa: CASSLSTSTLYEQYF
CDR3nt: TGCGCCAGCAGCTTGTCGACTAGCACCCTCTACGAGCAGTACTTC
abundance: NA
d_gene: TRBD2
j_gene: TRBJ2-7
v_gene: TRBV5-1

CDR3aa: CASSPPHGAQHF
CDR3nt: TGTGCCAGCTCACCGCCTCACGGAGCCCAGCATTTT
abundance: NA
d_gene: NA
j_gene: TRBJ1-5
v_gene: TRBV18

CDR3aa: CASSPPYYTGELFF
CDR3nt: TGTGCCAGCAGTCCGCCTTACTACACCGGGGAGCTGTTTTTT
abundance: NA
d_gene: NA
j_gene: TRBJ2-2
v_gene: TRBV28

CDR3aa: CASSPLLAGSSYNEQFF
CDR3nt: TGTGCCAGCTCACCCCTCTTAGCGGGAAGCTCCTACAATGAGCAGTTCTTC
abundance: once
d_gene: TRBD2
j_gene: TRBJ2-1
v_gene: TRBV18

CDR3aa: CASKEGWAQETQYF
CDR3nt: TGTGCCAGCAAGGAGGGGTGGGCCCAAGAGACCCAGTACTTC
abundance: NA
d_gene: NA
j_gene: TRBJ2-5
v_gene: TRBV6-5

CDR3aa: CASRSSGRGQFF
CDR3nt: TGTGCCAGCAGATCAAGCGGGAGGGGACAGTTCTTC
abundance: NA
d_gene: TRBD2
j_gene: TRBJ2-1
v_gene: TRBV7-2

CDR3aa: CASSGTGGDNGYTF
CDR3nt: TGTGCCAGCAGTGGGACAGGGGGGGACAATGGCTACACCTTC
abundance: few
d_gene: TRBD1
j_gene: TRBJ1-2
v_gene: TRBV2

CDR3aa: CASSLGGTGKDGYTF
CDR3nt: TGTGCCAGCAGCTTAGGGGGAACAGGGAAGGATGGCTACACCTTC
abundance: few
d_gene: NA
j_gene: TRBJ1-2
v_gene: TRBV13

CDR3aa: CASSERFRTETQYF
CDR3nt: TGTGCCAGCAGTGAAAGGTTTAGGACAGAGACCCAGTACTTC
abundance: NA
d_gene: NA
j_gene: TRBJ2-5
v_gene: TRBV2

CDR3aa: CASSPRRGVYGYTF
CDR3nt: TGTGCCAGCAGCCCGAGGAGGGGTGTCTATGGCTACACCTTC
abundance: NA
d_gene: NA
j_gene: TRBJ1-2
v_gene: TRBV7-2

CDR3aa: CATTVLGYGYTF
CDR3nt: TGTGCCACGACAGTGCTTGGGTATGGCTACACCTTC
abundance: NA
d_gene: NA
j_gene: TRBJ1-2
v_gene: TRBV28

CDR3aa: CASSSRDSEQYF
CDR3nt: TGTGCCAGCAGCTCCAGGGATTCCGAGCAGTACTTC
abundance: NA
d_gene: NA
j_gene: TRBJ2-7
v_gene: TRBV11-3

CDR3aa: CATRGTGGYDFF
CDR3nt: TGTGCCACCAGAGGGACAGGGGGATATGATTTCTTT
abundance: NA
d_gene: TRBD1
j_gene: TRBJ1-1
v_gene: TRBV15

CDR3aa: CASSTYRGPANTGELFF
CDR3nt: TGTGCCAGTAGTACCTACAGGGGGCCAGCGAACACCGGGGAGCTGTTTTTT
abundance: NA
d_gene: TRBD1
j_gene: TRBJ2-2
v_gene: TRBV19

CDR3aa: CASVPRAGSIDEQFF
CDR3nt: TGTGCCAGCGTCCCCCGGGCGGGAAGTATTGATGAGCAGTTCTTC
abundance: NA
d_gene: NA
j_gene: TRBJ2-1
v_gene: TRBV6-4

CDR3aa: CASDTDYEQYF
CDR3nt: TGTGCCTCTGACACGGACTACGAGCAGTACTTC
abundance: NA
d_gene: NA
j_gene: TRBJ2-7
v_gene: TRBV30

CDR3aa: CASSLGQPSYGYTF
CDR3nt: TGTGCCAGCAGCTTAGGCCAGCCCAGCTATGGCTACACCTTC
abundance: NA
d_gene: NA
j_gene: TRBJ1-2
v_gene: TRBV7-2

CDR3aa: CASTGQGIYSNQPQHF
CDR3nt: TGTGCCAGCACGGGACAGGGTATTTATAGCAATCAGCCCCAGCATTTT
abundance: once
d_gene: TRBD1
j_gene: TRBJ1-5
v_gene: TRBV28

CDR3aa: CASSLPTPGQEDAF
CDR3nt: TGTGCCAGCAGCTTGCCGACGCCTGGACAGGAGGACGCCTTC
abundance: NA
d_gene: TRBD1
j_gene: TRBJ2-7
v_gene: TRBV5-6

CDR3aa: CAAGLEAFF
CDR3nt: TGTGCCGCGGGATTAGAAGCTTTCTTT
abundance: NA
d_gene: NA
j_gene: TRBJ1-1
v_gene: TRBV30